This TCR beta chain was sequenced for a study of T-cell reconstitution after alpha-beta-depleted transplantation in children. Findings and limits, study-wide: A year had passed since transplant, and T-cell counts and diversity by then came mostly from newly produced T cells. For some patients, TCRbeta diversity was high at day 60 because of recipient T cells and thymic progenitors that survived.

As concerns this clonotype: The target antigen is unknown.

Unique molecular identifiers were built into the TCRbeta library. TCRdb used MiXCR to reprocess the PCR reads, holding one entry per CDR3 protein. Of around 450,000 distinct CDR3 sequences listed, roughly 43% are singletons. The junction had 15 bases not matched to a gene; V was cut back by 7 bases and J by 8 bases. The length of the CDR3 is 16 residues. Looked up from germline, CDR1 is DFQATT and CDR2 is SNEGSKA (reference sequence). The TCR comes from a girl aged 2-9 years with aplastic anemia, due to receive a stem cell transplant. The genes are TRBV20-1 and TRBJ1-6, with 9 bases matching TRBD1. Sequencing used PBMCs, obtained before TCRalphabeta/CD19-depleted stem cell transplant. CDR3 sequence (DNA): TGCAGTGGTCCGGGACAGGGAGCCCTAGGTGATTCACCCCTCCACTTT. Translated: CSGPGQGALGDSPLHF.